The entry below gives a single T cell receptor (beta chain) sequence along with its context. The antigen remains unidentified. This sequence may be a read error, since a much larger clone differs from it by one base. Germline V gene lookup returns CDR1 MNHEY and CDR2 SVGEGT. The CDR3 sequence is 15 residues long. V lost 2 bases to trimming and J lost 4 bases, with 12 bases between them. Constant-region reverse primers amplified full-length variable regions, followed by semi-nested Nested Universal Primer A PCR. MiXCR, applied by TCRdb to the 5' RACE reads, yields one record per CDR3 protein. The sample includes nearly 40,000 distinct CDR3 sequences, under 20% of them seen just once. The study's findings and limits: Tumor memory CD4+ T cell TCR gene usage clustered with blood and lymph node memory CD4+ cells and lymph node naive CD4+ cells. Tumor-infiltrating Treg TCR alpha and beta sequences overlapped most with tumor naive CD4+ T cells, then blood naive.

This chain links TRBV6-2 or TRBV6-3 with TRBJ1-5; D is undetermined. The receptor was derived from a female donor with breast cancer. Sequencing input: naive CD4+ T cells sorted from a lymph node. Subset: naive CD4+ T cells, CD4+CD45RA+CD25-. The DNA of the CDR3 is TGTGCCAGCAGTTACGAGTCTTGGGAGAATCAGCCCCAGCATTTT. Its protein product is CASSYESWENQPQHF.